Detailed here is one T cell receptor beta chain. The antigen remains undetermined. These data come from a study of T-cell memory formation after mild COVID-19. The overall study: Clusters of TCRs were largely donor specific.

MiXCR, run by TCRdb on the 5' RACE reads, gives a single entry per CDR3 protein. The data hold approximately 300,000 distinct CDR3 sequences, with more than 15% observed a single time. Trimming removed 8 bases from V and 7 bases from J; junction bases left unmatched: 5. CDR3 length: 12 amino acids. The V gene's germline CDR1 is SGHTA and CDR2 FQGNSA. Study-level findings and limits: Whereas later expanders leaned CD4+, clones contracting day 15 to 85 showed a balanced CD4/CD8 makeup. Prior to infection, memory already included some responding clones, suggesting cross-reactive memory joined. Shrinking CD4+ clones resided mostly in CM and EM, and CD8+ ones in EMRA.

This chain connects TRBV7-2 to TRBJ2-1; 7 bases map to TRBD2. Input material: PBMCs or a T cell subset sorted from them (not recorded which). This clonotype was sampled from a man aged 18-30 years who had mild COVID-19 (a few samples of this study predate the infection). Cell type and time point are not known. Here the CDR3 DNA reads TGTGCCAGCCGGGGGGAAGCGAATGAGCAGTTCTTC. Translation gives CASRGEANEQFF. The whole variable domain, remainder taken from reference TRBV7-2 and TRBJ2-1, is GAGVSQSPSNKVTEKGKDVELRCDPISGHTALYWYRQSLGQGLEFLIYFQGNSAPDKSGLPSDRFSAERTGGSVSTLTIQRTQQEDSAVYLCASRGEANEQFFGPGTRLTVL.